The source of this T cell receptor (beta chain) is a study of beta chain features in type 1 diabetes. This clone was recorded a few times. The target antigen is unknown. What was sequenced were expressed TCRB transcripts, since all of the isolated RNA had been reverse transcribed. Measured with immunoSEQ multiplex PCR; TCRdb has only the in-frame clones, and not every one. The repertoire holds 200,000 to 250,000 clones, 25% to 30% seen once, with 4% in the top ten. The trim removed 5 bases at V and 10 bases at J, leaving 15 bases unmatched. The germline CDR1 and CDR2 sequences are SGHAT and FQNNGV. This CDR3 comprises 15 residues. Study-level results: Sequencing from cDNA could over-represent high-TCR-expressing cells.

Markers CD45RO/CCR7/CD25/CD127/CD95/CD27 served to sort CD4+ naive, central memory, regulatory and stem cell-like memory cells. Sequencing was done on a sample of central memory CD4+ T cells from blood. The chain links TRBV11-2 to TRBJ1-1; 8 nucleotides agree with TRBD1. The clonotype originates from a young man in good health. CDR3 DNA: TGTGCCAGCAGCCCCCTAAGGACAGGGACAGCAGGAGCTTTCTTT. Its translation: CASSPLRTGTAGAFF.